What follows is one T cell receptor beta chain and its context. Its antigen is as yet unknown. Genomic DNA constituted the template upon which TCR beta VDJ and CDR3 profiling was performed. MiXCR, run by TCRdb on the reads, gives a single entry per CDR3 protein. This table has more than 150,000 distinct CDR3 sequences, less than 60% appearing once. The CDR3 length is 13 residues. CDR1 DFQATT and CDR2 SNEGSKA come from the germline V gene (reference sequence). The V end was cut by 0 bases, the J end by 6 bases, with 12 bases between. The data originate from a study of CD8+CD57+ T cells in acquired aplastic anemia. Broader study findings: Patients and controls had in common twenty-nine CD8+ CDR3 sequences.

Sequencing involved patients with CD8+CD57+ cell expansion previously shown by flow cytometry. Severe acquired aplastic anemia was present in every patient. Sample: sorted CD4+, CD8+, or CD8+CD57+ T cells (not recorded which) from PBMCs. The TCR comes from a human donor with aplastic anemia. The chain is built from TRBV20-1 and TRBJ2-7; tentative D call: TRBD1 (5 bases). The CDR3 protein is CSARDSTATEQYF. For the CDR3, the DNA is TGCAGTGCTAGAGATTCGACAGCGACCGAGCAGTACTTC.